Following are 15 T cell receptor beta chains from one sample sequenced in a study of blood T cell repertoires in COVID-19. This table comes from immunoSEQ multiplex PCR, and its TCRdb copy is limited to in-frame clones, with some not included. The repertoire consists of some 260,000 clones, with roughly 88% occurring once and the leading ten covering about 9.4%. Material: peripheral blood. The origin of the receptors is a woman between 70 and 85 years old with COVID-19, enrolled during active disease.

CDR3 region: CAWDRGQSYEQYF. In DNA, the CDR3 is TGTGCCTGGGACAGGGGGCAGTCCTACGAGCAGTACTTC. The V and J genes are TRBV30 and TRBJ2-7; 10 bases are shared with TRBD1. Germline V gives CDR1 GTSNPN, CDR2 SVGIG (reference sequence). V trimming: 5 bases; J trimming: 1 base; junction bases outside the gene matches: 2. This CDR3 has 13 residues.

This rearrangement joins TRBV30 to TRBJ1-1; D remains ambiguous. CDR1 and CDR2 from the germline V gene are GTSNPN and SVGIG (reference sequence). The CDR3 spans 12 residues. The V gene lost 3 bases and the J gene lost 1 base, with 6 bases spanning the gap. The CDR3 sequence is CAWRFRNTEAFF. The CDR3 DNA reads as TGTGCCTGGAGATTCCGGAACACTGAAGCTTTCTTT.

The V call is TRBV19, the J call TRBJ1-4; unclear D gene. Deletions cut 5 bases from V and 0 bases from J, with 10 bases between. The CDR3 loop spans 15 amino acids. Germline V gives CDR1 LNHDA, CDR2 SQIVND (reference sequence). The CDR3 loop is CASSVNGATNEKLFF. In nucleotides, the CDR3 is TGTGCCAGTAGTGTGAACGGTGCAACTAATGAAAAACTGTTTTTT.

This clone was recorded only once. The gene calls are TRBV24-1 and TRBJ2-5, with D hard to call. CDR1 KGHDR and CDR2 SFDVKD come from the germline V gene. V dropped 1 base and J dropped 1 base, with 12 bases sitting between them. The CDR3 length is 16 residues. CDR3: CATSDFGSDTQETQYF. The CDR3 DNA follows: TGTGCCACCAGTGATTTTGGGTCCGACACCCAAGAGACCCAGTACTTC.

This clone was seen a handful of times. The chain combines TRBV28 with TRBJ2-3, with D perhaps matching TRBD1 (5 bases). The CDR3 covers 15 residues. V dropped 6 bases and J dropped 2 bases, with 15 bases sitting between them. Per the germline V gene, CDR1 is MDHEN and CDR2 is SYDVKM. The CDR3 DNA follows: TGTGCCAGCAGACCCCACCGGACACTCACAGATACGCAGTATTTT. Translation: CASRPHRTLTDTQYF.

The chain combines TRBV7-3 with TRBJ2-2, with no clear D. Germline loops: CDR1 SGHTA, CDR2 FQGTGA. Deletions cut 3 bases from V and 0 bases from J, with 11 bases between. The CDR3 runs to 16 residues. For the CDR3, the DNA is TGTGCCAGCAGCTTGAGTATGTCTTCGAACACCGGGGAGCTGTTTTTT. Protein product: CASSLSMSSNTGELFF.

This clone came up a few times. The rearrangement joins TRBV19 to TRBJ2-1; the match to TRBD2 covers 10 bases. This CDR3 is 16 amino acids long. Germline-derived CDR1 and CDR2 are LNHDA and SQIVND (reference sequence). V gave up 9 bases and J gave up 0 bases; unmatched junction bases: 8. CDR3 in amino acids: CASTESSGSSYNEQFF. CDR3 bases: TGTGCCAGCACCGAATCTAGCGGGAGCTCCTACAATGAGCAGTTCTTC.

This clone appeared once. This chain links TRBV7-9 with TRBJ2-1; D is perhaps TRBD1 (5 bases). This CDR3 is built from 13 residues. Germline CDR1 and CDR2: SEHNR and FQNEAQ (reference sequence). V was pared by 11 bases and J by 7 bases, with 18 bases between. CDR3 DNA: TGTGCCGGAAACGGACATACTACAAATGAGCAGTTCTTC. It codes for CAGNGHTTNEQFF.

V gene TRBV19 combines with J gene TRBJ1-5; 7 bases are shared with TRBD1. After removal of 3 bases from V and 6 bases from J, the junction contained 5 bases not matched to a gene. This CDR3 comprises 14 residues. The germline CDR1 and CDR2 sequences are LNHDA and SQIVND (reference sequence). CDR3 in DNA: TGTGCCAGTAGTATCGAACAGGGGCCTCAGCCCCAGCATTTT. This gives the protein CASSIEQGPQPQHF. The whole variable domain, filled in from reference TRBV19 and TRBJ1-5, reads DGGITQSPKYLFRKEGQNVTLSCEQNLNHDAMYWYRQDPGQGLRLIYYSQIVNDFQKGDIAEGYSVSREKKESFPLTVTSAQKNPTAFYLCASSIEQGPQPQHFGDGTRLSIL.

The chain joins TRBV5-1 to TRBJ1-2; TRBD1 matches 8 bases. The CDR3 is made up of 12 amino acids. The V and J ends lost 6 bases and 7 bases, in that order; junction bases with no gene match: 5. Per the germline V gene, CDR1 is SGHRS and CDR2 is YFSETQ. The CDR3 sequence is CASNGQGGGYTF. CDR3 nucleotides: TGCGCCAGCAACGGACAGGGAGGTGGCTACACCTTC.

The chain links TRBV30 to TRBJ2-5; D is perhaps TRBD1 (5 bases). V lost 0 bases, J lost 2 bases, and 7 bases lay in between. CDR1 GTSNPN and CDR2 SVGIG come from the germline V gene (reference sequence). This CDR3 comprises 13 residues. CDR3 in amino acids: CAWSVQEQETQYF. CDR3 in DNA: TGTGCCTGGAGTGTACAGGAGCAAGAGACCCAGTACTTC.

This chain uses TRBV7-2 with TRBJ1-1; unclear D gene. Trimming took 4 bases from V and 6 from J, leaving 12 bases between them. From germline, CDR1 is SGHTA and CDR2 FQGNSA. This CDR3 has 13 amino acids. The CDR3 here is CASSSAGSAEAFF. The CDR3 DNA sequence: TGTGCCAGCAGCTCCGCAGGATCTGCTGAAGCTTTCTTT.

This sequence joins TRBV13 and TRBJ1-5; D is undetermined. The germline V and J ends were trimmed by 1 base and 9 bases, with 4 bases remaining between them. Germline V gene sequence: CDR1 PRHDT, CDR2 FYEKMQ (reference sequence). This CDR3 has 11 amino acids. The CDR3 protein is CASSLARPQHF. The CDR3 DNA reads TGTGCCAGCAGCTTAGCCCGGCCCCAGCATTTT.

The chain's CDR3 is CASSSGQGGNQPQHF. The CDR3 nucleotides read TGTGCCAGCAGTTCAGGACAGGGGGGCAATCAGCCCCAGCATTTT. This chain joins TRBV28 and TRBJ1-5; the match to TRBD1 covers 10 bases. The CDR3 extends over 15 amino acids. Germline V gene data show CDR1 as MDHEN and CDR2 as SYDVKM. The junction had 2 bases not matched to a gene; V was cut back by 4 bases and J by 2 bases.

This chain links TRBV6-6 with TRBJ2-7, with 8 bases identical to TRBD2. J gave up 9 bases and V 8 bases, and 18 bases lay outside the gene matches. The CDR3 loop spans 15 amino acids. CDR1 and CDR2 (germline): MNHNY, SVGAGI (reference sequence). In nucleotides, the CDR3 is TGTGCCAGCCAAGACGGGGGGGGAATAATATTAGGGCAGTACTTC. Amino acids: CASQDGGGIILGQYF.